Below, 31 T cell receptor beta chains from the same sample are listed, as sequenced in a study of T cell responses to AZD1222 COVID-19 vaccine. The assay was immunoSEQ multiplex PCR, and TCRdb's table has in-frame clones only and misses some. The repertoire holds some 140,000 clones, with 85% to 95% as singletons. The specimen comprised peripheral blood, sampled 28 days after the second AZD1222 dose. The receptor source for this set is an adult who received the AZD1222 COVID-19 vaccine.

The CDR3 loop reads CASSPGVGYYGYTF. DNA for the CDR3: TGTGCCAGCAGCCCAGGGGTGGGATACTATGGCTACACCTTC. The rearrangement joins TRBV7-9 to TRBJ1-2; possible D gene TRBD1, 6 bases. The ends were cut back, 5 bases at V and 3 bases at J, with 13 bases in the middle. The CDR3 has 14 residues. The germline CDR1 and CDR2 sequences are SEHNR and FQNEAQ (reference sequence). The complete variable domain, with remaining parts taken from reference TRBV7-9 and TRBJ1-2, reads DTGVSQNPRHKITKRGQNVTFRCDPISEHNRLYWYRQTLGQGPEFLTYFQNEAQLEKSRLLSDRFSAERPKGSFSTLEIQRTEQGDSAMYLCASSPGVGYYGYTFGSGTRLTVV.

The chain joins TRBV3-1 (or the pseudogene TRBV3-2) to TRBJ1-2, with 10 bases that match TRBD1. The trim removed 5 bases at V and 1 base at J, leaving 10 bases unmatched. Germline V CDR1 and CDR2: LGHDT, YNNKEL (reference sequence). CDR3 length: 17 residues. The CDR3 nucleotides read TGTGCCAGCAGCAGGGGGACAGGGGATGGGGATAACTATGGCTACACCTTC. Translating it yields CASSRGTGDGDNYGYTF.

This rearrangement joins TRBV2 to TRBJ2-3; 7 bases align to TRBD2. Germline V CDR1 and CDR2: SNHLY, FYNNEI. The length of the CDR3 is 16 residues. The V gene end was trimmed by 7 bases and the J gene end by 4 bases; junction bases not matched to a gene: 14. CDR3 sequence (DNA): TGTGCCAGCACCTACGGAGGGCTAGCGGCCGCAGATACGCAGTATTTT. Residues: CASTYGGLAAADTQYF.

Here the CDR3 DNA reads TGTGCCAGCTCCCATGGACAGAGCTCTGGAAACACCATATATTTT. Translation: CASSHGQSSGNTIYF. The chain employs TRBV2 and TRBJ1-3; D is possibly TRBD1 (6 bases). The CDR3 spans 15 residues. Germline CDR1 is SNHLY and CDR2 is FYNNEI. Trimming shortened V by 8 bases and J by 0 bases, and 14 bases separated the two germline ends.

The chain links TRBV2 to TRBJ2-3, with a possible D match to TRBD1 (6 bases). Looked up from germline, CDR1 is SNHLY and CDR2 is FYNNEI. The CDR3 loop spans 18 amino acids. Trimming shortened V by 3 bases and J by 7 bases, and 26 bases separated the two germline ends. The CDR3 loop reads CASSDRQGIQNRHYTQYF. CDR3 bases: TGTGCCAGCAGTGACCGGCAGGGGATTCAAAACAGACACTATACGCAGTATTTT.

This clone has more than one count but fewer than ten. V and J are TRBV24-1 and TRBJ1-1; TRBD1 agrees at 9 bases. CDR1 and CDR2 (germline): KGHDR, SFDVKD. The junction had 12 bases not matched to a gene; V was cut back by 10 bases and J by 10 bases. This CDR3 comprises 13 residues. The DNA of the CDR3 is TGTGCCACATCCACAGGGGGCGAACGGCGAGCTTTCTTT. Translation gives CATSTGGERRAFF.

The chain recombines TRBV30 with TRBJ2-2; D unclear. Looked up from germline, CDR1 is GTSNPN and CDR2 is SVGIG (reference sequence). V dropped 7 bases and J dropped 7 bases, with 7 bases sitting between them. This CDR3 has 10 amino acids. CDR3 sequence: CALSSGELFF. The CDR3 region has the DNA TGTGCCTTGTCGAGCGGGGAGCTGTTTTTT.

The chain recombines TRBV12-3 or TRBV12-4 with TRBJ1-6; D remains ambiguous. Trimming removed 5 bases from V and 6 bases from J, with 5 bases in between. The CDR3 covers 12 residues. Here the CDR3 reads CASSPINSPLHF. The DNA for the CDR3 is TGTGCCAGCAGTCCCATTAATTCACCCCTCCACTTT.

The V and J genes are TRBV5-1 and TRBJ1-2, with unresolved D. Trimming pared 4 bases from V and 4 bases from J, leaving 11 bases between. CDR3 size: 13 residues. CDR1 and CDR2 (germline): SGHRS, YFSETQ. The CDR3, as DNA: TGCGCCAGCAGCCCCAACCGTATCTATGGCTACACCTTC. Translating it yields CASSPNRIYGYTF.

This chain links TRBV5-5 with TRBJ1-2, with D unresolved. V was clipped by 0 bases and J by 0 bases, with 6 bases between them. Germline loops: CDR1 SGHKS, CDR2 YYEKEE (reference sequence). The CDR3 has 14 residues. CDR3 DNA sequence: TGTGCCAGCAGCTTGGTAGAGGCTAACTATGGCTACACCTTC. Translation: CASSLVEANYGYTF.

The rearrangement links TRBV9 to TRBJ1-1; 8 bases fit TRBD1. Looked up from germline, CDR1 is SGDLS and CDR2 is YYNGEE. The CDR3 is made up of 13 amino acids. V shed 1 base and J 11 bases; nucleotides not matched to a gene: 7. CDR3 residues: CASSVSGGLEAFF. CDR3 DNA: TGTGCCAGCAGCGTATCAGGGGGCCTGGAGGCTTTCTTT.

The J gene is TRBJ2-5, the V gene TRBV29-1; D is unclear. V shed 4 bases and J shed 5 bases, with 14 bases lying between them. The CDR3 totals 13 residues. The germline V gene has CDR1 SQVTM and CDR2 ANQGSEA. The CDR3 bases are TGCAGCGTTGGCAGGTCCTTAACGGAGACCCAGTACTTC. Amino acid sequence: CSVGRSLTETQYF.

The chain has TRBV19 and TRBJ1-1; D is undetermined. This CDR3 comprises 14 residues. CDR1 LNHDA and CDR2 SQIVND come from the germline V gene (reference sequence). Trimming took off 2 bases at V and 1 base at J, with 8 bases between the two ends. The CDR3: CASSISGKNTEAFF. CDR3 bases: TGTGCCAGTAGTATAAGCGGAAAGAACACTGAAGCTTTCTTT.

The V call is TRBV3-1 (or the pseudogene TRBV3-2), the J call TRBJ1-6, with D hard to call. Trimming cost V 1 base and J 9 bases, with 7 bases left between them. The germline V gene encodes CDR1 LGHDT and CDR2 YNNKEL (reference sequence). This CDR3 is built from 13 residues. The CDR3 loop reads CASSQGLFSPLHF. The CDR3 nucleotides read TGTGCCAGCAGCCAAGGTCTTTTTTCACCCCTCCACTTT.

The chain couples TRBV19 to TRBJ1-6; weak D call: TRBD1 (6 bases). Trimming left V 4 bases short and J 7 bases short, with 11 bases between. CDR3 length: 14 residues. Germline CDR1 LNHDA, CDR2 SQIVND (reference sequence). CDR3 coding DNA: TGTGCCAGTAGTAGACAGGTTTTCAATTCACCCCTCCACTTT. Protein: CASSRQVFNSPLHF.

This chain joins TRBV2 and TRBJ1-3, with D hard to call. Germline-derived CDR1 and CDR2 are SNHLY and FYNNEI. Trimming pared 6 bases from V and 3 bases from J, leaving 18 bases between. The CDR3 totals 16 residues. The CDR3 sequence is CASSPSSRRSGNTIYF. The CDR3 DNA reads TGTGCCAGCAGCCCCTCGAGTCGGCGCAGTGGAAACACCATATATTTT.

This CDR3 reads CASSPSTGQGAASSVLHF. The CDR3 coding sequence is TGTGCCAGCAGCCCTAGTACGGGACAGGGGGCTGCCAGTTCTGTCCTCCACTTT. The genes are TRBV7-9 and TRBJ1-6; 12 bases are shared with TRBD1. The V gene's germline CDR1 is SEHNR and CDR2 FQNEAQ (reference sequence). The CDR3 covers 18 residues. Unmatched junction bases numbered 20, after V lost 5 bases and J lost 15 bases.

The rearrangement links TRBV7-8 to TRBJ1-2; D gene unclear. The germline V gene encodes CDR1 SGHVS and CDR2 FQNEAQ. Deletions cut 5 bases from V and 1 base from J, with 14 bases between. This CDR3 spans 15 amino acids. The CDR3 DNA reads TGTGCCAGCAGCGCCGGACCGGGAGTTAACTATGGCTACACCTTC. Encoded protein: CASSAGPGVNYGYTF.

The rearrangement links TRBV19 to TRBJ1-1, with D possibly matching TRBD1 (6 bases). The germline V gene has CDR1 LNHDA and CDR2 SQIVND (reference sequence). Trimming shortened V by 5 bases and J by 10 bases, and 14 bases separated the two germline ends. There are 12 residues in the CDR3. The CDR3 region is CASSLRGAGAFF. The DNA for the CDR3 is TGTGCCAGTAGTCTCCGGGGGGCTGGAGCTTTCTTT.

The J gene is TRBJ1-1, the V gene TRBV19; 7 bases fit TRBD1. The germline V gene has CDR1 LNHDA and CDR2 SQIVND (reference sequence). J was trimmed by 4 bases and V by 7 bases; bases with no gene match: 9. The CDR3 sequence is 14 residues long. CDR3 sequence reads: CASIPGGKGTEAFF. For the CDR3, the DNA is TGTGCCAGTATTCCAGGGGGTAAGGGCACTGAAGCTTTCTTT.

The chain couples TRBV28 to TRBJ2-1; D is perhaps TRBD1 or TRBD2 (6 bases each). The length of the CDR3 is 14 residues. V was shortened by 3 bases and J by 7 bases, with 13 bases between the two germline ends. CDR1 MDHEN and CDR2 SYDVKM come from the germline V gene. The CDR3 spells CASSFGGTRNEQFF. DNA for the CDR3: TGTGCCAGCAGTTTCGGCGGGACAAGAAATGAGCAGTTCTTC.

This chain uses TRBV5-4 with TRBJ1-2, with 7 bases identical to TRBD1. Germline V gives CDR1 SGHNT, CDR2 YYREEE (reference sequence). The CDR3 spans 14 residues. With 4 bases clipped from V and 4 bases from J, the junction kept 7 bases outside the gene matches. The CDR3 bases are TGTGCCAGCAGCCTGACAGGGTCACTCTATGGCTACACCTTC. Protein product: CASSLTGSLYGYTF.

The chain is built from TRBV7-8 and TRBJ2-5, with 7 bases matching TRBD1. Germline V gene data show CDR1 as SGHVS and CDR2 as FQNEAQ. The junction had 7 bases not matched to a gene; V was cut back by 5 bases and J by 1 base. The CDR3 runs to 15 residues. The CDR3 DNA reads TGTGCCAGCAGCATTATCCGGGACAGCCAAGAGACCCAGTACTTC. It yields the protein CASSIIRDSQETQYF.

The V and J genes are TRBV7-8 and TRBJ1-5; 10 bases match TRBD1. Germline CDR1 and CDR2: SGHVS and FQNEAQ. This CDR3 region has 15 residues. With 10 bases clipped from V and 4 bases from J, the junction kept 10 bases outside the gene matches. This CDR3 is CATLKTGQGNQPQHF. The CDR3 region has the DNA TGTGCCACCTTAAAAACGGGACAGGGGAATCAGCCCCAGCATTTT.

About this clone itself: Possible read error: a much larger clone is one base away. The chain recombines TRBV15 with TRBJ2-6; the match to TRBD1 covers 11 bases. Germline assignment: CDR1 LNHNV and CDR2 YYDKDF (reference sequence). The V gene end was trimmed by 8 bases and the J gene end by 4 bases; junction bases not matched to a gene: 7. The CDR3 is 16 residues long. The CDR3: CATCGGQGDGANVLTF. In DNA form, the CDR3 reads TGTGCCACCTGCGGGGGACAGGGGGACGGGGCCAACGTCCTGACTTTC.

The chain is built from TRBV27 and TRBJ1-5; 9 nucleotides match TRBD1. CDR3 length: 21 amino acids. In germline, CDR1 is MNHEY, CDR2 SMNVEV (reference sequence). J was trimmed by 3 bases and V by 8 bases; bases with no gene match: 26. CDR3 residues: CASGGDVGSGPGQGINQPQHF. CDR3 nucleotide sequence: TGTGCCAGCGGGGGTGACGTAGGTTCGGGGCCGGGACAGGGAATCAATCAGCCCCAGCATTTT.

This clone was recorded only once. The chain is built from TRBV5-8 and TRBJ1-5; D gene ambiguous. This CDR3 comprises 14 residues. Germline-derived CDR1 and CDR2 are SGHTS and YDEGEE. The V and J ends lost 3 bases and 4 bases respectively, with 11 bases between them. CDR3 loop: CASSSRDGNQPQHF. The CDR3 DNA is TGTGCCAGCAGCTCCCGGGATGGTAATCAGCCCCAGCATTTT.

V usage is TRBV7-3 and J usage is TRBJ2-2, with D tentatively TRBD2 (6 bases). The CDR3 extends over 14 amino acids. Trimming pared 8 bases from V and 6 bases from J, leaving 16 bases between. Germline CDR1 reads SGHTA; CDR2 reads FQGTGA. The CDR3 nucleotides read TGTGCCAGCCGCAAGGAGGGTTGGGCCGGGGAGCTGTTTTTT. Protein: CASRKEGWAGELFF.

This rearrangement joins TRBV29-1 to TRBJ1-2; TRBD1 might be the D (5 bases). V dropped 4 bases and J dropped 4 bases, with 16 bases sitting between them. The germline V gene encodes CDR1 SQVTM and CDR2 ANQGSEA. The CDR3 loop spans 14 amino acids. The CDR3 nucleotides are TGCAGCGTTGGTATCGGGGGTTCCATCTATGGCTACACCTTC. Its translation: CSVGIGGSIYGYTF.

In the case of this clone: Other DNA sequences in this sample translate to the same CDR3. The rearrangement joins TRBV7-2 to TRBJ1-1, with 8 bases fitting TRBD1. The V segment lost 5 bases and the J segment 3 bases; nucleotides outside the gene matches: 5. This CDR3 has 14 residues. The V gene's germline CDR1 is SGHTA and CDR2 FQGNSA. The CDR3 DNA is TGTGCCAGCAGCCTACAGGGGGGGGACACTGAAGCTTTCTTT. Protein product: CASSLQGGDTEAFF.

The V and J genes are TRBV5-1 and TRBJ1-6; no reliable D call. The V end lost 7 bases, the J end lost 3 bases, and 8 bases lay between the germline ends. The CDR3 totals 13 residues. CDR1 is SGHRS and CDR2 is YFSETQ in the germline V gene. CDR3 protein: CASFAGYNSPLHF. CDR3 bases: TGCGCCAGCTTCGCTGGCTATAATTCACCCCTCCACTTT.